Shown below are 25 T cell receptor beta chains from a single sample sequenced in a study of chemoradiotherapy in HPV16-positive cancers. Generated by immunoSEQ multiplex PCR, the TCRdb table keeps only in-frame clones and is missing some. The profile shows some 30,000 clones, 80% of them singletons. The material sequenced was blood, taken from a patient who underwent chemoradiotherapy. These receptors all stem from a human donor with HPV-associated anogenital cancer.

The CDR3 is CASSLGDYSYNEQFF. CDR3 coding DNA: TGTGCCAGCAGCTTAGGTGATTACTCCTACAATGAGCAGTTCTTC. The V call is TRBV7-3, the J call TRBJ2-1; D not resolved. The CDR3 totals 15 residues. Trimming took off 2 bases at V and 0 bases at J, with 8 bases between the two ends. CDR1 SGHTA and CDR2 FQGTGA come from the germline V gene.

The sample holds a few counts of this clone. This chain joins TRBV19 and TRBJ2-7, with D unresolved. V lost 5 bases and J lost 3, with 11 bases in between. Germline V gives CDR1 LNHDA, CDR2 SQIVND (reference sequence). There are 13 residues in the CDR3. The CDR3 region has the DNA TGTGCCAGTAGTGGGTGGACGGACTACGAGCAGTACTTC. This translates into CASSGWTDYEQYF.

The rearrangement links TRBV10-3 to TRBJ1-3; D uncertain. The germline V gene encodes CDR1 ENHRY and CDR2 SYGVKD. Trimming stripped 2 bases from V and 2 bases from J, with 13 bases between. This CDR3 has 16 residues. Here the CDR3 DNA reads TGTGCCATCAGTGAGGGTCTCTTCGGCACTGGAAACACCATATATTTT. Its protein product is CAISEGLFGTGNTIYF.

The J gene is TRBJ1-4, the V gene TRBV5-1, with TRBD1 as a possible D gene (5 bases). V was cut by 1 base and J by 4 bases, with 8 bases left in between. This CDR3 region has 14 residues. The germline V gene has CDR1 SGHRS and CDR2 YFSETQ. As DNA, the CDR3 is TGCGCCAGCAGCTTGCAAGGGGTTAATGAAAAACTGTTTTTT. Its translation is CASSLQGVNEKLFF.

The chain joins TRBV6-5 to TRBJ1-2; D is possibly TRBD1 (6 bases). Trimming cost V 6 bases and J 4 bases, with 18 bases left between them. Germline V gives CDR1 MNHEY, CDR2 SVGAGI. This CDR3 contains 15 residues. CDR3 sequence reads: CASRPSGQGSYGYTF. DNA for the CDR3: TGTGCCAGCAGGCCTTCCGGGCAGGGGAGCTATGGCTACACCTTC.

CDR3 amino acids: CASSLSALGQKSYNEQFF. The CDR3 DNA sequence: TGTGCCAGCAGCTTATCCGCCTTAGGACAAAAATCCTACAATGAGCAGTTCTTC. V usage is TRBV7-9 and J usage is TRBJ2-1; D is perhaps TRBD1 (5 bases). CDR1 and CDR2 (germline): SEHNR, FQNEAQ (reference sequence). V was clipped by 2 bases and J by 1 base, with 18 bases between them. There are 18 residues in the CDR3.

For the CDR3, the DNA is TGTGCCTGGAGGGGGAGGGGAGGATACACCTTC. This translates into CAWRGRGGYTF. This chain links TRBV30 with TRBJ1-2; the D gene is possibly TRBD1 (5 bases). The germline V gene encodes CDR1 GTSNPN and CDR2 SVGIG (reference sequence). The CDR3 has 11 residues. V was clipped by 3 bases and J by 11 bases, with 13 bases between them.

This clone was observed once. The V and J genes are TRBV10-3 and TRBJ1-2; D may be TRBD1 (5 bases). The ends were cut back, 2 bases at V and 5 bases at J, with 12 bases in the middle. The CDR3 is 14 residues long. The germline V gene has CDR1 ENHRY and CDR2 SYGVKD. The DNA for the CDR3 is TGTGCCATCAGTGAGAAAATAGAGGGGTATGGCTACACCTTC. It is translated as CAISEKIEGYGYTF.

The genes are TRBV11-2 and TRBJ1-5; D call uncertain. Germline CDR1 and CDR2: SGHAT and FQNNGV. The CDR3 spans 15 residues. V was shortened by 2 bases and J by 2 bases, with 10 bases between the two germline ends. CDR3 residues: CASSLNGWGNQPQHF. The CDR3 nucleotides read TGTGCCAGCAGCTTAAACGGCTGGGGCAATCAGCCCCAGCATTTT.

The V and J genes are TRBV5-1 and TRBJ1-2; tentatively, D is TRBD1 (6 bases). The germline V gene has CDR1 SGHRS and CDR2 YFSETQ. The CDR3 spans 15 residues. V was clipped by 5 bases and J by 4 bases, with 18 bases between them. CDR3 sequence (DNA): TGCGCCAGCAGACCGGGGACACCAGGTCCCTATGGCTACACCTTC. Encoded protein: CASRPGTPGPYGYTF.

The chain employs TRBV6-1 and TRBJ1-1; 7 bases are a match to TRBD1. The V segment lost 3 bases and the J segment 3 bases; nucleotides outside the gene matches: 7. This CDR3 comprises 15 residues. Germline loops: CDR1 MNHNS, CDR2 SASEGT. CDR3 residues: CASSDPDRSDTEAFF. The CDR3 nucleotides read TGTGCCAGCAGTGACCCGGACAGGTCGGACACTGAAGCTTTCTTT.

The CDR3 nucleotides are TGTGCCAGCAGTCGACTTTCGGACACGCTTGGCAATCAGCCCCAGCATTTT. Residues: CASSRLSDTLGNQPQHF. This chain connects TRBV2 to TRBJ1-5, with a tentative D call TRBD1 (5 bases). The CDR3 covers 17 residues. The V end lost 5 bases, the J end lost 2 bases, and 19 bases lay between the germline ends. The germline gives CDR1 SNHLY, CDR2 FYNNEI.

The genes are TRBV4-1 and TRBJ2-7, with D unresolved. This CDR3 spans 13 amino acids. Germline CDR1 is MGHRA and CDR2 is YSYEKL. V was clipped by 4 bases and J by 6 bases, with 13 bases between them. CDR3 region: CASSRGTTSEQYF. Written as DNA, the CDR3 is TGCGCCAGCAGCCGCGGCACCACGTCCGAGCAGTACTTC.

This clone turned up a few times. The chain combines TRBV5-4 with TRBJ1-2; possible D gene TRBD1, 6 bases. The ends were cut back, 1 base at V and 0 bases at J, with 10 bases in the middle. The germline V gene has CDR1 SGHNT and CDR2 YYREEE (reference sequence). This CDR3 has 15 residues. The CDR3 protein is CASSLQGLANYGYTF. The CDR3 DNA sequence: TGTGCCAGCAGCTTGCAGGGGCTAGCTAACTATGGCTACACCTTC.

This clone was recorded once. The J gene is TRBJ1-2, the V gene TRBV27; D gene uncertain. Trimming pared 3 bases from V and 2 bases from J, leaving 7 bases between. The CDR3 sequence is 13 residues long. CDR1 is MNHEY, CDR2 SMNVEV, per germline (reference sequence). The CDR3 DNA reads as TGTGCCAGCAGTTTCGAAGGAAACTATGGCTACACCTTC. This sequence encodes CASSFEGNYGYTF.

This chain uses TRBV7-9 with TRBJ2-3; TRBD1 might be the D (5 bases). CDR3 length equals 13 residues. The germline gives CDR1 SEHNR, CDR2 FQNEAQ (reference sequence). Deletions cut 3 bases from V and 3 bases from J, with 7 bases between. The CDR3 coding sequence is TGTGCCAGCAGCTTGGGGCTGACAGATACGCAGTATTTT. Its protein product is CASSLGLTDTQYF. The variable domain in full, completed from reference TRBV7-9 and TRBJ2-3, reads DTGVSQNPRHKITKRGQNVTFRCDPISEHNRLYWYRQTLGQGPEFLTYFQNEAQLEKSRLLSDRFSAERPKGSFSTLEIQRTEQGDSAMYLCASSLGLTDTQYFGPGTRLTVL.

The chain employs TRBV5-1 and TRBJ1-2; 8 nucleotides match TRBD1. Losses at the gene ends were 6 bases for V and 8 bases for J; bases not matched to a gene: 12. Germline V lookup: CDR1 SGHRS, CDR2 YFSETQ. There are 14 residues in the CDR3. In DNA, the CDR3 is TGCGCCAGCAACCCAGGACAGGGCCAAATGGGCTACACCTTC. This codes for CASNPGQGQMGYTF.

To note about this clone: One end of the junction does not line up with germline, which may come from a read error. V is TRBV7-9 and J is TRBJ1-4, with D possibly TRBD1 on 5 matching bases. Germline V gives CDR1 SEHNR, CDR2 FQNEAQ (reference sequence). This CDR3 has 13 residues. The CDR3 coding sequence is TGTGCCAGCAGTCGAGATCCTGGCGGGGCTAGGATTTTT. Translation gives CASSRDPGGARIF.

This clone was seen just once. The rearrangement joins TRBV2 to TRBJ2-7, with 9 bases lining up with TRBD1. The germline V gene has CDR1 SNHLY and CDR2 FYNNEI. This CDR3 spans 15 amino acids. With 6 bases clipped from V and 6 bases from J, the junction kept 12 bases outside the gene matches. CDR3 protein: CASSLEGQGTAEQYF. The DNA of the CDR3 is TGTGCCAGCAGCTTAGAGGGACAGGGTACGGCCGAGCAGTACTTC.

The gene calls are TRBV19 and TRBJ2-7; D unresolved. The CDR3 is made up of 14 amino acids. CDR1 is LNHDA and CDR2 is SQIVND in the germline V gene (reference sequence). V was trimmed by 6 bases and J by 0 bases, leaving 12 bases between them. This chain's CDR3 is CASSPSLSSYEQYF. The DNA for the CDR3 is TGTGCCAGTAGCCCAAGCCTCAGCTCCTACGAGCAGTACTTC.

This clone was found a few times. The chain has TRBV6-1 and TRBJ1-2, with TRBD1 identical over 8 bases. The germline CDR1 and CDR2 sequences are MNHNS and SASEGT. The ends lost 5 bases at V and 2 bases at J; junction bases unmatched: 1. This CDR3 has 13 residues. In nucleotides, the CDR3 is TGTGCCAGCAGTCAGGGGGCAAACTATGGCTACACCTTC. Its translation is CASSQGANYGYTF.

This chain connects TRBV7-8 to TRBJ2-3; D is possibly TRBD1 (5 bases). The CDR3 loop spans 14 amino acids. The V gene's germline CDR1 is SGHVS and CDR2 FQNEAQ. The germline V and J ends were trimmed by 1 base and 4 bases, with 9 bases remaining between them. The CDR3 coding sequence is TGTGCCAGCAGCTTAGTCGGCAGGGCAGATACGCAGTATTTT. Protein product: CASSLVGRADTQYF.

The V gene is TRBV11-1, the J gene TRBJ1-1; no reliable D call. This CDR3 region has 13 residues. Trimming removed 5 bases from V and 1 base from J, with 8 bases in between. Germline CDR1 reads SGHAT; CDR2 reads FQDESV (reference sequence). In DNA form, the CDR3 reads TGTGCCAGCAGCCCAACAGAGAACACTGAAGCTTTCTTT. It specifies CASSPTENTEAFF.

The CDR3 loop reads CASSFPPGPSSPLHF. The CDR3 region has the DNA TGTGCCAGCAGCTTCCCCCCGGGACCTAGTTCACCCCTCCACTTT. The chain links TRBV7-2 to TRBJ1-6; D might be TRBD1 (5 bases). This CDR3 region has 15 residues. The germline V and J ends were trimmed by 3 bases and 9 bases, with 15 bases remaining between them. Germline CDR1 SGHTA, CDR2 FQGNSA.

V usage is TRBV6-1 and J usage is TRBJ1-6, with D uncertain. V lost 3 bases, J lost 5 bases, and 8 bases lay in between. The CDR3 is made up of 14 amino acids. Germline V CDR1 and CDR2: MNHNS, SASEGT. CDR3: CASSDVTHNSPLHF. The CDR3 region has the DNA TGTGCCAGCAGTGATGTGACCCATAATTCACCCCTCCACTTT.